The source of this TCR beta chain is a study of low-dose radiotherapy and immunotherapy resistance in tumors. Background on the study: Treatment included intravenous cyclophosphamide dosed at 200 mg/m2 every two weeks, one day before radiation and immunotherapy.

V lost 1 base, J lost 5 bases, and 11 bases lay in between. CDR3 length: 14 residues. CDR1 and CDR2 (germline): SGHAT, FQNNGV. TRAV and TRBV primers primed cDNA for both TCRalpha and TCRbeta. With a constant-region primer and a V-primer adapter, TCRs were subjected to around 18 PCR cycles of amplification. Following isolation, mRNA was amplified via in vitro transcription. A single record per CDR3 protein comes from TCRdb applying MiXCR to the reads. The sample includes some 13,000 distinct CDR3 sequences, roughly 70% of them seen just once. In the RACIN dose-escalation trial, donors got nivolumab plus ipilimumab with aspirin, cyclophosphamide and radiotherapy.

V is TRBV11-2 and J is TRBJ2-5; TRBD2 is a possible D gene (6 bases). The receptor was isolated from a human donor with advanced metastatic prostate, ovarian, gallbladder or colorectal cancer (not recorded which). This table probably holds off-target reads from a library built for another chain. CDR3 in amino acids: CASSLGAGWETQYF. The CDR3 DNA follows: TGTGCCAGCAGCTTAGGTGCGGGGTGGGAGACCCAGTACTTC.